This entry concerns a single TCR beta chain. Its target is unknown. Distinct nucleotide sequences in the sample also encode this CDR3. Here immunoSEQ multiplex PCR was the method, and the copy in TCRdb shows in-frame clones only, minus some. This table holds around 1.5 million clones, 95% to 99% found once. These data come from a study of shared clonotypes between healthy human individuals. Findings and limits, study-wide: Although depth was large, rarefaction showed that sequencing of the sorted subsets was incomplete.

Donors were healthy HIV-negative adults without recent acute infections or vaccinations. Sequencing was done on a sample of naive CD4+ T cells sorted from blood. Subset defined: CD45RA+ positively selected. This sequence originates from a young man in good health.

CDR3 region: CASNHGQENTEAFF. CDR3 DNA: TGCGCCAGCAACCATGGACAGGAGAATACTGAAGCTTTCTTT. V gene TRBV5-1 combines with J gene TRBJ1-1; 7 nucleotides match TRBD1. Germline CDR1 SGHRS, CDR2 YFSETQ. Losses at the gene ends were 6 bases for V and 5 bases for J; bases not matched to a gene: 10. The CDR3 totals 14 residues.